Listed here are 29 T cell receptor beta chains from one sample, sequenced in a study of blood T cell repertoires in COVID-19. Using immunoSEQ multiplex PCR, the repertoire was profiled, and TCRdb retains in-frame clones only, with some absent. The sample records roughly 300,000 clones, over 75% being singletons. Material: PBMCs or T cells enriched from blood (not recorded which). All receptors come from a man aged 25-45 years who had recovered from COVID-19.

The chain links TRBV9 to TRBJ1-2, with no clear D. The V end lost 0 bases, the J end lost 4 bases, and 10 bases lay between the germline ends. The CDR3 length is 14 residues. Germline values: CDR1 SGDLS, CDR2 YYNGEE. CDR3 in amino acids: CASSVGGGSYGYTF. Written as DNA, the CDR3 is TGTGCCAGCAGCGTAGGCGGCGGGAGCTATGGCTACACCTTC.

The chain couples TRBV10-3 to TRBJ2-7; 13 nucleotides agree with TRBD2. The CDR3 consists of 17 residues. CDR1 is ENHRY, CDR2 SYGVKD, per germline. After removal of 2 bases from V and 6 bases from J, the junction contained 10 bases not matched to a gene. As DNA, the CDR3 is TGTGCCATCAGTGAGCCGTCCTTCACTAGCGGGGGGGCCGAGCAGTACTTC. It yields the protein CAISEPSFTSGGAEQYF.

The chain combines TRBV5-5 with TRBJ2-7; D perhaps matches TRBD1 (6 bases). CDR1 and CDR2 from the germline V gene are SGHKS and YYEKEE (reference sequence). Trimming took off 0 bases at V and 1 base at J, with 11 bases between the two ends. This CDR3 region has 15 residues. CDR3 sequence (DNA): TGTGCCAGCAGCTTGGGTACAGGGTTTTCCTACGAGCAGTACTTC. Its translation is CASSLGTGFSYEQYF.

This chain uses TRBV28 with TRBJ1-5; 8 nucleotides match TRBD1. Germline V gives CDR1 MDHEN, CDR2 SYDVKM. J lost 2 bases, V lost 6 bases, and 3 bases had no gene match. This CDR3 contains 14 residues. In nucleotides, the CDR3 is TGTGCCAGCAGGGACAGGGCTGGCAATCAGCCCCAGCATTTT. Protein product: CASRDRAGNQPQHF.

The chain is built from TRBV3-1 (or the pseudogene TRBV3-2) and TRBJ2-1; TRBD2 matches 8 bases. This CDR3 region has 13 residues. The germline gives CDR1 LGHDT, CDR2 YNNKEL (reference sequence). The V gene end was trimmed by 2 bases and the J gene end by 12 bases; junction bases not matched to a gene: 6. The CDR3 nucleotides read TGTGCCAGCAGCCAATCCCTCGGGGGGGGGCAGTTCTTC. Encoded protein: CASSQSLGGGQFF.

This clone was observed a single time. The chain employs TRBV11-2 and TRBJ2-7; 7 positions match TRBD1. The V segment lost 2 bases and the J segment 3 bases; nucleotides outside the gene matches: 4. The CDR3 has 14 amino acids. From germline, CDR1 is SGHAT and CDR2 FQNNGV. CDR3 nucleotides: TGTGCCAGCAGCTTACAGGGGGTTGACTACGAGCAGTACTTC. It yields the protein CASSLQGVDYEQYF.

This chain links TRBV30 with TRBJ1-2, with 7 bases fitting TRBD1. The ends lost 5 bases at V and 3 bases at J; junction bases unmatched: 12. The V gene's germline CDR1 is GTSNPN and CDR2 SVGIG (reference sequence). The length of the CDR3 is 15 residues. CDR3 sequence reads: CAWGRQGYVDYGYTF. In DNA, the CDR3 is TGTGCCTGGGGGCGACAGGGATACGTGGACTATGGCTACACCTTC.

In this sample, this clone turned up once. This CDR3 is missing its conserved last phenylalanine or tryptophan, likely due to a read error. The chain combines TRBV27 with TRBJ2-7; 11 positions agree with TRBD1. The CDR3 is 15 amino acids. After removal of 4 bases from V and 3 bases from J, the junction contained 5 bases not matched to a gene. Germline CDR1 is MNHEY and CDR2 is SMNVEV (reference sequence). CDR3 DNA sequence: TGTGCCAGCAGTTCCCGGACAGGGGGCCTCTACGAGCAGTACCTC. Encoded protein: CASSSRTGGLYEQYL.

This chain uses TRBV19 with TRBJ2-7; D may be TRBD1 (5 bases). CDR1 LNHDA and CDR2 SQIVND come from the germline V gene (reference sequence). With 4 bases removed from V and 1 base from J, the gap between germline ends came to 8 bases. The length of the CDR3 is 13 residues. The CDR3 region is CASSTTASYEQYF. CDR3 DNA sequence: TGTGCCAGTAGTACGACAGCGTCCTACGAGCAGTACTTC.

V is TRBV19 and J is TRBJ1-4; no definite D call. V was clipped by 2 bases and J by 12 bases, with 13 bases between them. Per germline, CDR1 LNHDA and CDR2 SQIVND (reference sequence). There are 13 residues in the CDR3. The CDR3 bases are TGTGCCAGTAGTATACGGGGAGGCCCCCAACTGTTTTTT. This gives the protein CASSIRGGPQLFF. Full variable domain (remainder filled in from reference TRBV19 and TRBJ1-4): DGGITQSPKYLFRKEGQNVTLSCEQNLNHDAMYWYRQDPGQGLRLIYYSQIVNDFQKGDIAEGYSVSREKKESFPLTVTSAQKNPTAFYLCASSIRGGPQLFFGSGTQLSVL.

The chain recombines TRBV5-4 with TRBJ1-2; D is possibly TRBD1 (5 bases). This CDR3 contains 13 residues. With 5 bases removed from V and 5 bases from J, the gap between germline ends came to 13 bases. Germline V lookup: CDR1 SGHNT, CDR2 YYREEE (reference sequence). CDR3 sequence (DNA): TGTGCCAGCAGGGGGGTTGGAGGGTATGGCTACACCTTC. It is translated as CASRGVGGYGYTF.

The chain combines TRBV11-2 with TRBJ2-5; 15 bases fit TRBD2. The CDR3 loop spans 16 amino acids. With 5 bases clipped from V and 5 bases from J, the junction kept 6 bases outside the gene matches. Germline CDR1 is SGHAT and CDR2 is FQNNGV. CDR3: CASSIRTSGGVETQYF. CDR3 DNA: TGTGCCAGCAGCATCCGGACTAGCGGGGGGGTGGAGACCCAGTACTTC.

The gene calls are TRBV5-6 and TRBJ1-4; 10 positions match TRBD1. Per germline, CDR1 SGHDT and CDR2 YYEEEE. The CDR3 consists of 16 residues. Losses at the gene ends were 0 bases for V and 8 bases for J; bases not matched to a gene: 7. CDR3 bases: TGTGCCAGCAGCTTGGCCCTTTCGACAGGGGGCGAAAAACTGTTTTTT. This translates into CASSLALSTGGEKLFF.

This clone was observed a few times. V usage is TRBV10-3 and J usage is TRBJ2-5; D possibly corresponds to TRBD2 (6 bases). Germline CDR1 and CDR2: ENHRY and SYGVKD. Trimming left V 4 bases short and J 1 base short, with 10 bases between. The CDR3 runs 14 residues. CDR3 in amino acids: CAISAGTGQETQYF. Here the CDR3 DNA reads TGTGCCATCAGTGCCGGGACTGGCCAAGAGACCCAGTACTTC.

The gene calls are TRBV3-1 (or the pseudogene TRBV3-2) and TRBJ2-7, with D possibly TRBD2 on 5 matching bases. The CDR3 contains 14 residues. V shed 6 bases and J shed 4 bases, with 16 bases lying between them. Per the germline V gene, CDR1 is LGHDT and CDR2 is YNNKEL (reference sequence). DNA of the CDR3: TGTGCCAGCAGTCACGGGAAAGGGAAGTACGAGCAGTACTTC. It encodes CASSHGKGKYEQYF.

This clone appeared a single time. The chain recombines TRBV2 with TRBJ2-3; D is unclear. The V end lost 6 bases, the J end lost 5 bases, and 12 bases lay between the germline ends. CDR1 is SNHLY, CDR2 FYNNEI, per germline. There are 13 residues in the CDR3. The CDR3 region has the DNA TGTGCCAGCAGCGCGCACAGTGAAGATACGCAGTATTTT. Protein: CASSAHSEDTQYF.

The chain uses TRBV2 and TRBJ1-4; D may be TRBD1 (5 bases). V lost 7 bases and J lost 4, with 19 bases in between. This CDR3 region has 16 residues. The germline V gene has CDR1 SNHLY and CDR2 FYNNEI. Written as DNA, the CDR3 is TGTGCCAGCACCAGACAGAGTCTTAACCGTAATGAAAAACTGTTTTTT. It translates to CASTRQSLNRNEKLFF.

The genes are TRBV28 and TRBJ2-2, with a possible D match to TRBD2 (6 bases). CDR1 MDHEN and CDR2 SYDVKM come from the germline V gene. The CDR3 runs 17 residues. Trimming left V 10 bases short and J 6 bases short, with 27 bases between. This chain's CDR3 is CATLPSFPGRSPGELFF. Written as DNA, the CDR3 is TGTGCCACCCTTCCTTCTTTTCCAGGGAGGTCCCCCGGGGAGCTGTTTTTT.

For the CDR3, the DNA is TGTGCCAGCAGTGAACAGGGGACAACTAATGAAAAACTGTTTTTT. This gives the protein CASSEQGTTNEKLFF. The chain is built from TRBV6-1 and TRBJ1-4, with TRBD1 as a possible D gene (6 bases). V was trimmed by 2 bases and J by 0 bases, leaving 7 bases between them. The CDR3 is 15 residues long. Germline V gives CDR1 MNHNS, CDR2 SASEGT.

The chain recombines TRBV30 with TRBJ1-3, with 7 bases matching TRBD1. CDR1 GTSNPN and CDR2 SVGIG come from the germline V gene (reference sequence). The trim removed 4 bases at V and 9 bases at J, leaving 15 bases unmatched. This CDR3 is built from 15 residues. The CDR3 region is CAWTYRDRQEGTIYF. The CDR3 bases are TGTGCCTGGACCTACCGGGACAGACAGGAGGGCACCATATATTTT.

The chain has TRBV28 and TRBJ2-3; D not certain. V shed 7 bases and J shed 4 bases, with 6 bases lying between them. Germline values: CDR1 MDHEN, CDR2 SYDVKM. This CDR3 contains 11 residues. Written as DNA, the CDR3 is TGTGCCAGCACAGTTTCAGATACGCAGTATTTT. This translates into CASTVSDTQYF.

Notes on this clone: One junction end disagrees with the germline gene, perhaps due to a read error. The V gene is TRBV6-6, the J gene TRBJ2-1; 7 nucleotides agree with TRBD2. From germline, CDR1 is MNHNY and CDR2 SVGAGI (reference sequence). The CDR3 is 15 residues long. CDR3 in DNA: TGTGCCAGCGGGAGGGGAGGGGTCTCCCACAATGAGCAGTTCTTC. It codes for CASGRGGVSHNEQFF.

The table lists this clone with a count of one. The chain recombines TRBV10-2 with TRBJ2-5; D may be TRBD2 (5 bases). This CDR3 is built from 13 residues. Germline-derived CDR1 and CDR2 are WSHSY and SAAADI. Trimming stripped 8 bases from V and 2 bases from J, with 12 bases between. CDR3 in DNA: TGCGCCAGCTGTCCGGGGTGGCAAGAGACCCAGTACTTC. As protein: CASCPGWQETQYF.

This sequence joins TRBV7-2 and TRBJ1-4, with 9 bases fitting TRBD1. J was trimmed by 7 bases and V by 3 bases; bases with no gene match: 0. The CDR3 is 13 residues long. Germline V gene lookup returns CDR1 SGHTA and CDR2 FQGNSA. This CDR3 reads CASSLGQGEKLFF. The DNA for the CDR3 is TGTGCCAGCAGCTTGGGACAGGGTGAAAAACTGTTTTTT.

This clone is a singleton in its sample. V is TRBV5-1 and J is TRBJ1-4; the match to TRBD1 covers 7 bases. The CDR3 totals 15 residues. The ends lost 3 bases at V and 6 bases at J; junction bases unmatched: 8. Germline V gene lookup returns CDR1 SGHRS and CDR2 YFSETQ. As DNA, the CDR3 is TGCGCCAGCAGCTCGGCAGGGGGTTCACATGAAAAACTGTTTTTT. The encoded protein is CASSSAGGSHEKLFF. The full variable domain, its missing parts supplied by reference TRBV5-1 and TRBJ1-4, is KAGVTQTPRYLIKTRGQQVTLSCSPISGHRSVSWYQQTPGQGLQFLFEYFSETQRNKGNFPGRFSGRQFSNSRSEMNVSTLELGDSALYLCASSSAGGSHEKLFFGSGTQLSVL.

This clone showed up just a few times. The CDR3 DNA follows: TGCGCCAGCAGAGGGGGTACAGGGGGCTACCAAGAGACCCAGTACTTC. Its protein product is CASRGGTGGYQETQYF. The chain carries TRBV5-1 and TRBJ2-5, with 9 bases lining up with TRBD1. With V trimmed by 5 bases and J by 0 bases, 8 bases remained unmatched. The CDR3 consists of 16 residues. The germline V gene encodes CDR1 SGHRS and CDR2 YFSETQ.

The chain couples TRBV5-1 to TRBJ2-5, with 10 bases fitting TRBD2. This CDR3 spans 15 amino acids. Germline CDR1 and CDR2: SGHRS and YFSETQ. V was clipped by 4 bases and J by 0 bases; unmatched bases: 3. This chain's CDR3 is CASSLLAGNQETQYF. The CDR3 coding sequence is TGCGCCAGCAGCCTACTAGCGGGAAACCAAGAGACCCAGTACTTC.

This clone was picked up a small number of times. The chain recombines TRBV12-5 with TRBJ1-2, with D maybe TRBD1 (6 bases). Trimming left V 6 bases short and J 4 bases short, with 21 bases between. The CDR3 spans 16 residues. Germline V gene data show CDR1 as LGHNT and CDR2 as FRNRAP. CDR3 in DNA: TGTGCTAGTGGGGGGAACGCAGGGGTCTCGAGCTATGGCTACACCTTC. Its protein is CASGGNAGVSSYGYTF. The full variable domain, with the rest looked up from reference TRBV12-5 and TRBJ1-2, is DARVTQTPRHKVTEMGQEVTMRCQPILGHNTVFWYRQTMMQGLELLAYFRNRAPLDDSGMPKDRFSAEMPDATLATLKIQPSEPRDSAVYFCASGGNAGVSSYGYTFGSGTRLTVV.

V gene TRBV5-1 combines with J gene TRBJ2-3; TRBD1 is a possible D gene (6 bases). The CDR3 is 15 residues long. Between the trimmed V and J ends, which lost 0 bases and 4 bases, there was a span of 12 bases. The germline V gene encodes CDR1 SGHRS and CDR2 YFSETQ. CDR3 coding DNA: TGCGCCAGCAGCTTGGGACAGGCGGTTCCAGATACGCAGTATTTT. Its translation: CASSLGQAVPDTQYF.